This T cell receptor beta chain derives from a study of cytomegalovirus exposure and HLA in healthy donors. Of note for this clone: Its antigen is unidentified.

Findings of the study overall: Later analysis revealed greater clonal expansion in HLA-associated TCR beta chains than in equally common others. Rarity held for most TCR sequences, but there were some public TCRs that occurred in many donors. Altogether, 150 or so TCR beta chains were recorded as cytomegalovirus-associated. Earlier analysis found most TCR beta V segments productive about 90% or about 30% of the time.

This CDR3 has 17 residues. V trimming: 4 bases; J trimming: 0 bases; junction bases outside the gene matches: 10. Germline lookup yields CDR1 SGHTA and CDR2 FQGNSA. The PCR ran on 60 Vbeta and 13 Jbeta primers. The method was immunoSEQ multiplex PCR; TCRdb's version includes in-frame clones alone and lacks a portion of them. The data contain roughly 120,000 clones, 50% to 70% of them singletons. This rearrangement joins TRBV7-2 to TRBJ1-2; 8 nucleotides align to TRBD1. The sequence came from a woman aged 40 to 55 in good health and CMV-seropositive. The sequenced sample was PBMCs. The chain's CDR3 is CASSYQGATATNYGYTF. The CDR3 DNA follows: TGTGCCAGCAGCTACCAGGGGGCTACGGCAACTAACTATGGCTACACCTTC.